This TCR beta chain appears in the sequencing data of a study of T cell repertoires in cytomegalovirus infection. With V trimmed by 2 bases and J by 2 bases, 5 bases remained unmatched. The V gene's germline CDR1 is WSHSY and CDR2 SAAADI. CDR3 size: 16 residues. Only a few counts were recorded for this clonotype. Antigen: not known. TCRdb re-derived calls from the reads in MiXCR, one entry per CDR3 protein. The sample lists 95,000 to 120,000 distinct CDR3 sequences; 30% were seen once. The sequenced sample was CD8+ T cells from cultured PBMCs, obtained from culture after CMV antigen stimulation. This rearrangement joins TRBV10-2 to TRBJ2-5, with 10 bases aligning to TRBD2. This clonotype was sampled from a human donor in good health (CMV status not recorded). Some clones in this sample may be carry-over from other donors' samples. The CDR3, as DNA: TGCGCCAGCAGTGAGGGACTAGCGGAGATTCAAGAGACCCAGTACTTC. Encoded protein: CASSEGLAEIQETQYF.